Listed below are T cell receptor beta chains from one sample, sequenced in a study of CD8+ T cells in alopecia areata. Sequencing was performed with immunoSEQ multiplex PCR; in TCRdb, only in-frame clones are kept and a portion is missing. The sample contains 98,000 or so clones, 45% to 70% of which appear only once. The material sequenced was CD8+ T cells sorted from blood. These receptors were collected from a human donor in good health. CDR3s include the opening cysteine and the closing phenylalanine or tryptophan.

TRBV9 | CASSGDSMGNNSPLHF
TRBV7-9 | CASSLAQGGRKTEAFF
TRBV2 | CASSERFNQETQYF
TRBV29-1 | CSVPGSRDGYGYTF
TRBV7-6 | CASSLAHGGYEQYF
TRBV4-1 | CASSQDGDFGPQHF
TRBV9 | CASSPLSYNEQFF
TRBV29-1 | CSVEVIPEGLGTEAFF
TRBV6-4 | CASSDSGEDNEQFF
TRBV18 | CASSPRGVGKGIYEQYF
TRBV28 | CASSYPDSRSTDTQYF
TRBV27 | CASSLLEPGGNQPQHF
TRBV2 | CASMGPDSPNYGYTF
TRBV2 | CASSEGETGANYGYTF
TRBV29-1 | CSVAINRDSNEQFF
TRBV6-1 | CASSLKGDGANVLTF
TRBV9 | CASSVVGGGAADTQYF
TRBV29-1 | CSVPGQPNYGYTF
TRBV29-1 | CSVPGTTDTQYF
TRBV7-9 | CAIRREDTQYF
TRBV10-3 | CAISDPGHGFYEQYF
TRBV5-6 | CASSLDRDGSFTGELFF
TRBV15 | CATGAGLETQYF
TRBV30 | CAWDSAAETQYF
TRBV7-8 | CASSLVSDTGRSYGYTF
TRBV9 | CASSVATPREQFF
TRBV27 | CASSVSLQGRGQPQHF
TRBV27 | CASSPSSGQVTYEQYF
TRBV7-2 | CASSLTETQYF
TRBV7-2 | CASSPWTGGDTEAFF
TRBV27 | CASATSGGVETQYF
TRBV5-1 | CASSSIAGAPGNEQFF
TRBV13 | CASSLVGRGLRYEQYF
TRBV29-1 | CSGCCKIGGAVNEQFF
TRBV30 | CAWSTGQGHQPQHF
TRBV6-1 | CASSEALEGWNEQFF
TRBV2 | CASSLMAPGSNQPQHF
TRBV30 | CAWSVRTYQPQHF
TRBV27 | CASSPHRGNTGELFF
TRBV7-8 | CASSPSGTGPLQETQYF
TRBV9 | CASSAAAGGRDGYTF
TRBV6-5 | CASSHRGGLYEQYF
TRBV5-1 | CASSYPGQGYEQYF
TRBV14 | CASSQGREQFF
TRBV29-1 | CSVERSGKGRETQYF
TRBV6-5 | CASSYSGDSSYEQYF
TRBV7-8 | CASTQTGGLNTGELFF
TRBV7-2 | CASSLDLSGGFTDTQYF
TRBV5-6 | CASSIGTGSEAFF
TRBV6-5 | CASTDGLAGSETQYF
TRBV27 | CASSSPGANTGELFF
TRBV25-1 | CASSDGTGNYGYTF
TRBV5-6 | CASRRNDYNEQFF
TRBV4-1 | CASSQARTRTVNTEAFF
TRBV28 | CASSYQRTYEQYF
TRBV6-5 | CASSYSSGGQETQYF
TRBV30 | CAWERGSQETQYF
TRBV29-1 | CSGRTGMYEQFF
TRBV5-1 | CASSLRPGSQETQYF